The 9 T cell receptor beta chains presented below share a single source sample, sequenced in a study of blood T cell repertoires in COVID-19. Assay used: immunoSEQ multiplex PCR; TCRdb lists only in-frame clones, some missing. The table includes 200,000 to 250,000 clones, roughly four fifths detected once. The sequenced sample consisted of peripheral blood. Receptor source: a woman aged 25 to 39 who had recovered from COVID-19.

The V call is TRBV6-1, the J call TRBJ2-1, with TRBD2 matching over 8 bases. In germline, CDR1 is MNHNS, CDR2 SASEGT. V lost 3 bases to trimming and J lost 1 base; unmatched junction nucleotides: 5. The CDR3 consists of 16 residues. CDR3 protein: CASSEFPGGSYNEQFF. The DNA for the CDR3 is TGTGCCAGCAGTGAGTTCCCGGGAGGGTCCTACAATGAGCAGTTCTTC.

This chain uses TRBV9 with TRBJ2-7; 8 bases match TRBD2. Looked up from germline, CDR1 is SGDLS and CDR2 is YYNGEE. This CDR3 is 13 amino acids long. The ends lost 1 base at V and 5 bases at J; junction bases unmatched: 2. The CDR3 DNA follows: TGTGCCAGCAGCGTACTACTAGCGGACGAGCAGTACTTC. It translates to CASSVLLADEQYF.

The chain employs TRBV18 and TRBJ2-3, with D maybe TRBD2 (5 bases). The germline V gene encodes CDR1 KGHSH and CDR2 LQKENI. The CDR3 is 13 residues long. Trimming pared 4 bases from V and 3 bases from J, leaving 8 bases between. The CDR3, as DNA: TGTGCCAGCTCACGAGCGGATACAGATACGCAGTATTTT. This encodes CASSRADTDTQYF.

A word on this clone: Other DNA sequences in the sample encode the same CDR3. The chain joins TRBV9 to TRBJ2-2; D gene ambiguous. Trimming stripped 2 bases from V and 4 bases from J, with 3 bases between. The V gene's germline CDR1 is SGDLS and CDR2 YYNGEE. CDR3 size: 12 residues. The CDR3 is CASSVSTGELFF. CDR3 nucleotides: TGTGCCAGCAGCGTCTCCACCGGGGAGCTGTTTTTT.

This sequence joins TRBV3-1 (or the pseudogene TRBV3-2) and TRBJ2-2; the match to TRBD1 covers 7 bases. The trim removed 4 bases at V and 4 bases at J, leaving 6 bases unmatched. The germline V gene encodes CDR1 LGHDT and CDR2 YNNKEL (reference sequence). There are 15 residues in the CDR3. The CDR3: CASSRDRVTTGELFF. DNA of the CDR3: TGTGCCAGCAGCCGAGACAGGGTAACCACCGGGGAGCTGTTTTTT.

J is TRBJ2-3 and V is TRBV7-2; D is ambiguous. V dropped 5 bases and J dropped 2 bases, with 14 bases sitting between them. The CDR3 consists of 15 residues. Germline V CDR1 and CDR2: SGHTA, FQGNSA. The CDR3, as DNA: TGTGCCAGCAGCCCTTCCGGAGTTTACACAGATACGCAGTATTTT. Residues: CASSPSGVYTDTQYF.

The chain links TRBV18 to TRBJ2-5; possibly TRBD1 for D (5 bases). The CDR3 contains 14 residues. V was clipped by 4 bases and J by 3 bases, with 12 bases between them. Germline assignment: CDR1 KGHSH and CDR2 LQKENI. In DNA form, the CDR3 reads TGTGCCAGCTCACGTACTATAGGGGAAGAGACCCAGTACTTC. It codes for CASSRTIGEETQYF.

The chain joins TRBV21-1 to TRBJ2-7; no check of the table's D call, TRBD1, against the DNA was made. TRBV21-1 is an annotated pseudogene. The CDR3 is 15 residues long. CDR3 amino acids: CASSTLRGRAYEQYF. In DNA, the CDR3 is TGTGCCAGCAGCACGCTCAGGGGAAGGGCCTACGAGCAGTACTTC.

This sequence joins TRBV16 and TRBJ1-2, with no clear D. CDR1 is KGHSY, CDR2 FQNENV, per germline. The CDR3 sequence is 18 residues long. Trimming took 1 base from V and 6 from J, leaving 24 bases between them. Here the CDR3 reads CASSQYPGPSRGFHGYTF. The CDR3 DNA follows: TGTGCCAGCAGCCAATACCCTGGCCCATCCAGAGGTTTCCATGGCTACACCTTC.